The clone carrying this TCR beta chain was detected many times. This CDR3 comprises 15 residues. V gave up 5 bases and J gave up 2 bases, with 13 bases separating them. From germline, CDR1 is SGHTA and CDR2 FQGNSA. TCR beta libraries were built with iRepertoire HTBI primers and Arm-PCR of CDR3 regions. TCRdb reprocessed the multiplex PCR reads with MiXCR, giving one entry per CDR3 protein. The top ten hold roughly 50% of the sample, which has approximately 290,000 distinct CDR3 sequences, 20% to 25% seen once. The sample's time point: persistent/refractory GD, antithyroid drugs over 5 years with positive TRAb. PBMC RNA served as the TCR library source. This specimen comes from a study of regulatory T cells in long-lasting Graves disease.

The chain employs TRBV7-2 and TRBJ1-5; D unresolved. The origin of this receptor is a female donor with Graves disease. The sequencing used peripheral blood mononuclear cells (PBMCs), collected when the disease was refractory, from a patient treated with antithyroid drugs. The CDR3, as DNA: TGTGCCAGCAGCCAAGGGCCCTACGGCAATCAGCCCCAGCATTTT. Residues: CASSQGPYGNQPQHF.